The present entry profiles one T cell receptor beta chain with its context. Its antigen is unknown. No much larger clone is present one base from it, and per-base qualities are unavailable. The library was produced with the immunoSEQ multiplex PCR assay. The table was pulled from immuneACCESS by TCRdb, which kept in-frame rearrangements only. Such tables lose some clones; where checked, under half of the loss comes from unresolved V genes, and the rest has no known cause. The sample table shows roughly 60,000 clones, and about 91% are seen once. Approximately 0.8% of the sample rests with the top ten. The record originates from a study of T cell changes during pregnancy in multiple sclerosis (dated by TCRdb to the late 2010s). Describing the broader study: The study looked at changes in the T cell repertoire across pregnancy in women with multiple sclerosis.

Germline trimming: 6 bases from V, 5 bases from J; junction bases outside gene matches: 7. The CDR3 covers 13 residues, taking in both the cysteine and the phenylalanine. The CDR3 DNA has 39 bases and is translated from base 1. The germline V gene (reference sequence) supplies CDR1 SGHAT and CDR2 FQDESV. Recombination connected TRBV11-1 to TRBJ2-7; 7 bases in between match TRBD1. The clonotype originates from a female donor with multiple sclerosis, enrolled in a pregnancy study. Sequenced here: CD4+ T cells from peripheral blood mononuclear cells, sampled in the first trimester of pregnancy. DNA sequence: TGTGCCAGCAGTAGACAGGGCCTTGACGAGCAGTACTTC. This is translated as CASSRQGLDEQYF.